Detailed here is one T cell receptor (beta chain). Its antigen remains unknown. The sample's time point: patch test 1, 2 weeks after DPC sensitization. Treatment described: therapeutic diphenylcyclopropenone sensitization with weekly scalp DPC. This CDR3 has 15 amino acids. CDR1 is SNHLY, CDR2 FYNNEI, per germline. V was pared by 2 bases and J by 7 bases, with 14 bases between. This sample stems from a study of human T cells and chemical hapten exposure. Whole-study context: Enrolled patients were predominantly female and had alopecia areata, totalis or universalis. Small pooled library volume differences mainly caused per-sample TCR yield variation. Notes on the study in general: No change in TCRs above 1 in 1000 frequency was produced by DPC sensitization.

TCRdb ran MiXCR on the RACE reads and lists one entry per CDR3 protein. The repertoire includes some 380,000 distinct CDR3 sequences, around 4.8% of them detected once, and approximately 2.5% sits in the top ten. This chain uses TRBV2 with TRBJ2-2; perhaps TRBD1 as D (5 bases). Sequenced here: whole blood, sampled in connection with sensitization to the hapten diphenylcyclopropenone (DPC). This receptor was identified in a woman aged 50 to 65 with alopecia areata. Some clones in this sample may be carry-over from other donors' samples. The CDR3 region is CASSEMGLLGGELFF. As DNA, the CDR3 is TGTGCCAGCAGTGAAATGGGGCTCCTGGGCGGGGAGCTGTTTTTT.